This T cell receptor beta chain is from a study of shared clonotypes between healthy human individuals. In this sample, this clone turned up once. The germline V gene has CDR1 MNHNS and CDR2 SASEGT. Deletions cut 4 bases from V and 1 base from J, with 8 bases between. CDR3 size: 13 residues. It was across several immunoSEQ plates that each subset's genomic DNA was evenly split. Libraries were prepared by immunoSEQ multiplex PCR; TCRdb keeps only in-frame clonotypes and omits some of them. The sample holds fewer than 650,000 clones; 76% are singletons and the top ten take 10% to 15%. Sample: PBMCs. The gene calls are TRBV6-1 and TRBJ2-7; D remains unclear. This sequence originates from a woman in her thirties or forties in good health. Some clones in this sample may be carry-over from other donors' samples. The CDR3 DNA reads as TGTGCCAGCAGTGTCGGGCTTTCCTACGAGCAGTACTTC. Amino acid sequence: CASSVGLSYEQYF.